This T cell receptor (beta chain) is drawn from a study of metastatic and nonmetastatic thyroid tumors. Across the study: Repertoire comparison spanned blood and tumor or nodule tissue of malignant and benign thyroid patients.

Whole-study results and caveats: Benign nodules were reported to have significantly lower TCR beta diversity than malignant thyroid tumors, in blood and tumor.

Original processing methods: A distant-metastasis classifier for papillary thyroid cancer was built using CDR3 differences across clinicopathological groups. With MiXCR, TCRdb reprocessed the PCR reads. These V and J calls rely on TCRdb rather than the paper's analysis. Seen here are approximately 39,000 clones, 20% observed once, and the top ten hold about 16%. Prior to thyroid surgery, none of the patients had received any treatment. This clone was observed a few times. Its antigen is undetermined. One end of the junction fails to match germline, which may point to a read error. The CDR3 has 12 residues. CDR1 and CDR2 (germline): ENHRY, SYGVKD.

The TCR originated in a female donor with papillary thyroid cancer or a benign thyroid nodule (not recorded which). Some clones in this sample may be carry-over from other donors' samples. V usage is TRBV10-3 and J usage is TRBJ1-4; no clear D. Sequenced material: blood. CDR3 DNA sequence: TGTGCCACATGGGAAACTAATCAAAAACTGTTTTTT. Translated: CATWETNQKLFF.